The 10 T cell receptor beta chains below come from one sample, sequenced in a study of T cell changes during pregnancy in multiple sclerosis. This table comes from immunoSEQ multiplex PCR, and its TCRdb copy is limited to in-frame clones, with some not included. The sample contains about 77,000 clones, approximately 94% of which appear only once. The sample in question was peripheral blood, obtained after pregnancy. The receptors come from a female donor in good health, enrolled as a control in a pregnancy study.

The genes are TRBV6-6 and TRBJ1-4; D is uncertain. From germline, CDR1 is MNHNY and CDR2 SVGAGI (reference sequence). Trimming took 2 bases from V and 3 from J, leaving 10 bases between them. This CDR3 is 15 amino acids long. This CDR3 reads CASSYEGSANEKLFF. CDR3 bases: TGTGCCAGCAGTTACGAGGGATCTGCTAATGAAAAACTGTTTTTT.

The V call is TRBV30, the J call TRBJ1-4; TRBD1 matches 8 bases. The V gene end was trimmed by 1 base and the J gene end by 7 bases; junction bases not matched to a gene: 5. CDR1 and CDR2 from the germline V gene are GTSNPN and SVGIG (reference sequence). The CDR3 contains 14 residues. The CDR3 protein is CAWSGGTGSEKLFF. The CDR3 DNA follows: TGTGCCTGGAGTGGGGGGACAGGCAGTGAAAAACTGTTTTTT. Variable domain in full (rest from reference TRBV30 and TRBJ1-4): SQTIHQWPATLVQPVGSPLSLECTVEGTSNPNLYWYRQAAGRGLQLLFYSVGIGQISSEVPQNLSASRPQDRQFILSSKKLLLSDSGFYLCAWSGGTGSEKLFFGSGTQLSVL.

The chain's CDR3 is CSAVGGGGETQYF. DNA of the CDR3: TGCAGCGCTGTCGGGGGGGGCGGGGAGACCCAGTACTTC. The V and J genes are TRBV29-1 and TRBJ2-5; TRBD2 matches at 8 bases. Per germline, CDR1 SQVTM and CDR2 ANQGSEA. The CDR3 consists of 13 residues. Trimming removed 7 bases from V and 5 bases from J; junction bases left unmatched: 9.

CDR3 residues: CASSSIGLAGGNEQFF. DNA for the CDR3: TGTGCCAGCAGCTCAATCGGACTAGCGGGGGGGAATGAGCAGTTCTTC. J is TRBJ2-1 and V is TRBV7-9; TRBD2 matches 15 bases. The CDR3 extends over 16 amino acids. The junction had 5 bases not matched to a gene; V was cut back by 4 bases and J by 7 bases. Germline values: CDR1 SEHNR, CDR2 FQNEAQ (reference sequence).

This chain connects TRBV27 to TRBJ1-1; D gene ambiguous. Germline assignment: CDR1 MNHEY and CDR2 SMNVEV (reference sequence). CDR3 length equals 13 residues. V lost 4 bases and J 3 bases, leaving 9 bases between the germline ends. The CDR3 sequence: CASSYRGYTEAFF. CDR3 in DNA: TGTGCCAGCAGTTATCGGGGTTACACTGAAGCTTTCTTT.

This chain uses TRBV2 with TRBJ2-1; 7 positions agree with TRBD2. The CDR3 is 13 residues long. Germline V lookup: CDR1 SNHLY, CDR2 FYNNEI. Trimming cost V 1 base and J 6 bases; bases outside gene matches: 0. The DNA for the CDR3 is TGTGCCAGCAGTGAAGGGACTAGCAATGAGCAGTTCTTC. This encodes CASSEGTSNEQFF.

The chain joins TRBV15 to TRBJ2-3, with 13 bases aligning to TRBD2. With 0 bases clipped from V and 2 bases from J, the junction kept 17 bases outside the gene matches. The CDR3 spans 22 residues. From germline, CDR1 is LNHNV and CDR2 YYDKDF (reference sequence). The CDR3 nucleotides read TGTGCCACCAGCAGAGAACGAGGACTAGCGGGAGCCCAACCGTATCTCACAGATACGCAGTATTTT. Its protein is CATSRERGLAGAQPYLTDTQYF.

The chain combines TRBV7-2 with TRBJ1-2; TRBD1 might be the D (6 bases). Germline lookup yields CDR1 SGHTA and CDR2 FQGNSA. Trimming stripped 1 base from V and 2 bases from J, with 11 bases between. The CDR3 runs 15 residues. For the CDR3, the DNA is TGTGCCAGCAGCTTAGTCGTCAGGGGAAACTATGGCTACACCTTC. Amino acids: CASSLVVRGNYGYTF.

The rearrangement links TRBV5-1 to TRBJ2-3; 7 bases are a match to TRBD2. The trim removed 2 bases at V and 4 bases at J, leaving 4 bases unmatched. The length of the CDR3 is 14 residues. Germline loops: CDR1 SGHRS, CDR2 YFSETQ. DNA of the CDR3: TGCGCCAGCAGCTTCGGACTAGTCCCAGATACGCAGTATTTT. Translated: CASSFGLVPDTQYF.

The chain employs TRBV2 and TRBJ1-6; D gene uncertain. The CDR3 consists of 16 residues. CDR1 SNHLY and CDR2 FYNNEI come from the germline V gene. The germline V and J ends were trimmed by 2 bases and 3 bases, with 11 bases remaining between them. CDR3 in amino acids: CASSEQMAVYNSPLHF. The CDR3, as DNA: TGTGCCAGCAGTGAACAGATGGCGGTCTATAATTCACCCCTCCACTTT.